These 21 T cell receptor beta chains were all obtained from the same sample, sequenced in a study of cytomegalovirus exposure and HLA in healthy donors. Researchers ran the PCR with 60 Vbeta and 13 Jbeta primers. Measured with immunoSEQ multiplex PCR; TCRdb has only the in-frame clones, and not every one. The profile shows 69,000 or so clones, approximately 80% of them singletons. The sample consisted of PBMCs. All receptors derive from a man aged 18 to 30 in good health and CMV-seronegative.

This chain links TRBV5-1 with TRBJ2-1; the D gene is possibly TRBD2 (5 bases). Germline V CDR1 and CDR2: SGHRS, YFSETQ. The CDR3 has 15 residues. V was trimmed by 0 bases and J by 6 bases, leaving 13 bases between them. The chain's CDR3 is CASSLDTTGSNEQFF. For the CDR3, the DNA is TGCGCCAGCAGCTTGGACACCACGGGGAGCAATGAGCAGTTCTTC.

V gene TRBV7-9 combines with J gene TRBJ2-7, with D perhaps matching TRBD2 (6 bases). V was trimmed by 1 base and J by 1 base, leaving 14 bases between them. The CDR3 is 16 amino acids. CDR1 is SEHNR and CDR2 is FQNEAQ in the germline V gene (reference sequence). CDR3 sequence reads: CASSLGDFSLSYEQYF. DNA for the CDR3: TGTGCCAGCAGCTTAGGGGACTTTAGTTTGTCCTACGAGCAGTACTTC.

J is TRBJ2-7 and V is TRBV27; TRBD1 matches at 8 bases. The CDR3 extends over 14 amino acids. The V gene end was trimmed by 7 bases and the J gene end by 3 bases; junction bases not matched to a gene: 8. CDR1 is MNHEY and CDR2 is SMNVEV in the germline V gene (reference sequence). CDR3 in amino acids: CASNPGQAFYEQYF. DNA of the CDR3: TGTGCCAGCAACCCGGGACAGGCTTTCTACGAGCAGTACTTC.

J is TRBJ1-4 and V is TRBV7-2, with TRBD1 identical over 7 bases. Per germline, CDR1 SGHTA and CDR2 FQGNSA. V gave up 1 base and J gave up 8 bases; unmatched junction bases: 7. The CDR3 consists of 15 residues. The CDR3 DNA follows: TGTGCCAGCAGCTTAGAAACAGGGGTACTGGAAAAACTGTTTTTT. Encoded protein: CASSLETGVLEKLFF.

The chain uses TRBV6-5 and TRBJ1-1; 8 bases fit TRBD1. CDR1 is MNHEY, CDR2 SVGAGI, per germline. The CDR3 is made up of 15 amino acids. The trim removed 2 bases at V and 1 base at J, leaving 3 bases unmatched. DNA for the CDR3: TGTGCCAGCAGTTACCCCGGACAGGGGAACACTGAAGCTTTCTTT. The encoded protein is CASSYPGQGNTEAFF.

This clone came up a few times. The CDR3 is CASSLSRDNEQFF. CDR3 sequence (DNA): TGTGCCAGCAGCTTAAGTCGCGACAATGAGCAGTTCTTC. The chain links TRBV11-3 to TRBJ2-1; D uncertain. The CDR3 contains 13 residues. From germline, CDR1 is SGHNT and CDR2 YENEEA. V was trimmed by 2 bases and J by 5 bases, leaving 7 bases between them.

This sequence joins TRBV11-2 and TRBJ2-1; D remains ambiguous. The V end lost 0 bases, the J end lost 9 bases, and 3 bases lay between the germline ends. Germline V gives CDR1 SGHAT, CDR2 FQNNGV. The CDR3 runs to 11 residues. The CDR3 region has the DNA TGTGCCAGCAGCTTAGACTCTGAGCAGTTCTTC. This encodes CASSLDSEQFF.

This clone was observed a handful of times. The rearrangement joins TRBV5-5 to TRBJ1-1; D may be TRBD1 (6 bases). The CDR3 contains 13 residues. V was cut by 4 bases and J by 2 bases, with 9 bases left in between. Germline V gene sequence: CDR1 SGHKS, CDR2 YYEKEE (reference sequence). This chain's CDR3 is CASSRTANTEAFF. In DNA form, the CDR3 reads TGTGCCAGCAGCCGGACAGCCAACACTGAAGCTTTCTTT. The entire variable domain, with the rest obtained from reference TRBV5-5 and TRBJ1-1, is as follows: DAGVTQSPTHLIKTRGQQVTLRCSPISGHKSVSWYQQVLGQGPQFIFQYYEKEERGRGNFPDRFSARQFPNYSSELNVNALLLGDSALYLCASSRTANTEAFFGQGTRLTVV.

This chain uses TRBV25-1 with TRBJ1-2, with D maybe TRBD1 (6 bases). The CDR3 sequence is 14 residues long. V dropped 6 bases and J dropped 5 bases, with 16 bases sitting between them. Germline V gene lookup returns CDR1 MGHDK and CDR2 SYGVNS. CDR3 nucleotide sequence: TGTGCCAGCAGCGAACAAGGGGGGGGGTATGGCTACACCTTC. It is translated as CASSEQGGGYGYTF.

The CDR3 loop reads CASSPEADSTDTQYF. The CDR3 DNA is TGTGCCAGCTCACCAGAGGCAGATTCCACAGATACGCAGTATTTT. The rearrangement uses TRBV18 and TRBJ2-3; D remains ambiguous. CDR3 size: 15 residues. Germline V gives CDR1 KGHSH, CDR2 LQKENI. With 2 bases removed from V and 2 bases from J, the gap between germline ends came to 11 bases. Filled out from reference TRBV18 and TRBJ2-3, the complete variable domain reads NAGVMQNPRHLVRRRGQEARLRCSPMKGHSHVYWYRQLPEEGLKFMVYLQKENIIDESGMPKERFSAEFPKEGPSILRIQQVVRGDSAAYFCASSPEADSTDTQYFGPGTRLTVL.

The sample holds a few counts of this clone. The J gene is TRBJ1-5, the V gene TRBV30; 7 bases fit TRBD1. With V trimmed by 0 bases and J by 3 bases, 2 bases remained unmatched. Germline lookup yields CDR1 GTSNPN and CDR2 SVGIG (reference sequence). The CDR3 totals 14 residues. CDR3 in amino acids: CAWSVGTVNQPQHF. The CDR3 nucleotides read TGTGCCTGGAGTGTGGGGACAGTCAATCAGCCCCAGCATTTT.

The chain links TRBV27 to TRBJ1-6; D not certain. This CDR3 is 14 amino acids long. CDR1 is MNHEY, CDR2 SMNVEV, per germline (reference sequence). Trimming took off 6 bases at V and 10 bases at J, with 16 bases between the two ends. CDR3 nucleotides: TGTGCCAGCAGCTTCCGACAAGTCTACTCACCCCTCCACTTT. It translates to CASSFRQVYSPLHF.

V usage is TRBV6-5 and J usage is TRBJ1-5; TRBD1 might be the D (6 bases). The CDR3 has 14 amino acids. Germline V gene sequence: CDR1 MNHEY, CDR2 SVGAGI. Trimming left V 4 bases short and J 4 bases short, with 11 bases between. The CDR3 protein is CASSWGQSNQPQHF. The CDR3 nucleotides are TGTGCCAGCAGTTGGGGACAATCGAATCAGCCCCAGCATTTT.

V is TRBV5-4 and J is TRBJ2-4; weak D call: TRBD2 (5 bases). The CDR3 sequence is 16 residues long. Germline V gene sequence: CDR1 SGHNT, CDR2 YYREEE (reference sequence). The V end was cut by 0 bases, the J end by 2 bases, with 12 bases between. CDR3 coding DNA: TGTGCCAGCAGCTTGGGGGGAGTGGGTCCCAAAAACATTCAGTACTTC. Translated: CASSLGGVGPKNIQYF. The full variable domain, with the rest looked up from reference TRBV5-4 and TRBJ2-4, is ETGVTQSPTHLIKTRGQQVTLRCSSQSGHNTVSWYQQALGQGPQFIFQYYREEENGRGNFPPRFSGLQFPNYSSELNVNALELDDSALYLCASSLGGVGPKNIQYFGAGTRLSVL.

DNA of the CDR3: TGTGCCAGCTCACTCGGACAGGGGGCCTACGAGCAGTACTTC. This gives the protein CASSLGQGAYEQYF. The V call is TRBV18, the J call TRBJ2-5, with 10 positions matching TRBD1. The DNA matches TRBJ2-7 better at its end, which makes the J call doubtful. The CDR3 runs to 14 residues. Germline V gene sequence: CDR1 KGHSH, CDR2 LQKENI.

CDR3 region: CASSREQGLQGTDTQYF. In DNA, the CDR3 is TGCGCCAGCAGCCGCGAACAGGGTCTGCAAGGCACAGATACGCAGTATTTT. This chain links TRBV5-1 with TRBJ2-3, with a tentative D call TRBD1 (6 bases). This CDR3 has 17 residues. The V gene lost 4 bases and the J gene lost 1 base, with 19 bases spanning the gap. CDR1 and CDR2 from the germline V gene are SGHRS and YFSETQ.

The rearrangement uses TRBV5-1 and TRBJ2-1, with TRBD2 matching over 10 bases. CDR1 is SGHRS, CDR2 YFSETQ, per germline. CDR3 size: 15 residues. The junction had 5 bases not matched to a gene; V was cut back by 1 base and J by 7 bases. The CDR3, as DNA: TGCGCCAGCAGCTTGTTTACTAGCGGGGCGAATGAGCAGTTCTTC. Translation gives CASSLFTSGANEQFF.

The V call is TRBV10-1, the J call TRBJ2-7; 8 bases match TRBD2. The germline V gene encodes CDR1 WNHNN and CDR2 SYGVQD (reference sequence). The CDR3 length is 15 residues. With V trimmed by 0 bases and J by 2 bases, 3 bases remained unmatched. The CDR3 DNA reads TGCGCCAGCAGTGAGTCCGGGGGGGCTCCCTACGAGCAGTACTTC. Amino acid sequence: CASSESGGAPYEQYF.

This chain connects TRBV7-2 to TRBJ2-1; 11 positions agree with TRBD2. The J segment lost 2 bases and the V segment lost 1 base, leaving 4 bases of the junction unmatched. Germline V gene sequence: CDR1 SGHTA, CDR2 FQGNSA. The length of the CDR3 is 17 residues. The CDR3 loop reads CASSLGVSGGAYNEQFF. CDR3 nucleotides: TGTGCCAGCAGCTTAGGCGTTAGCGGGGGGGCCTACAATGAGCAGTTCTTC.

CDR3 loop: CASSFRADQETQYF. CDR3 nucleotide sequence: TGCGCCAGCAGCTTCAGGGCGGACCAAGAGACCCAGTACTTC. This chain uses TRBV5-1 with TRBJ2-5; maybe TRBD1 (5 bases). Germline-derived CDR1 and CDR2 are SGHRS and YFSETQ. This CDR3 has 14 residues. V was pared by 2 bases and J by 0 bases, with 8 bases between.

The table lists this clone with a few counts. The same CDR3 is also encoded by other DNA sequences in this sample. The DNA of the CDR3 is TGTGCCAGCAGCCCGGACAGGGGTTCCTACAATGAGCAGTTCTTC. This translates into CASSPDRGSYNEQFF. The chain uses TRBV2 and TRBJ2-1; 9 bases map to TRBD1. With V trimmed by 6 bases and J by 1 base, 4 bases remained unmatched. The CDR3 runs 15 residues. The V gene's germline CDR1 is SNHLY and CDR2 FYNNEI.